This T cell receptor beta chain stems from a study of T cell clones after liver transplantation. Whole-study context: Until 12-24 months post-transplant, subjects got standard immunosuppression and no induction.

The repertoire was sequenced with immunoSEQ multiplex PCR; TCRdb's copy has only in-frame clones and lacks some. This sample carries roughly 67,000 clones, 92% of them seen once, and the ten largest clones take 0.85% to 1%. Germline V lookup: CDR1 LNHDA, CDR2 SQIVND (reference sequence). V lost 3 bases to trimming and J lost 3 bases; unmatched junction nucleotides: 11. This CDR3 has 18 amino acids. The clonotype comes from a human patient who received a liver transplant. Some T cells may originate from the graft donor. Sequencing used CD4+ T cells from blood, obtained 25 months after liver transplant. This chain links TRBV19 with TRBJ1-4; 9 bases fit TRBD1. This CDR3 reads CASSIAGTGSGANEKLFF. The CDR3 DNA is TGTGCCAGTAGTATCGCCGGGACAGGGAGTGGTGCTAATGAAAAACTGTTTTTT.